This T cell receptor beta chain originates from a study of CD8+CD57+ T cells in acquired aplastic anemia. Whole-study findings and limits: Some 27 CD8+ CDR3 sequences were shared between patients and controls.

CD8+CD57+ cell expansion had been shown by flow cytometry in patients chosen for sequencing. The patients all had a severe acquired aplastic anemia diagnosis. It was genomic DNA that served as the template for profiling TCR beta VDJ and CDR3. Each CDR3 protein gets one entry after TCRdb re-called the reads with MiXCR. The sample gives under 200,000 distinct CDR3 sequences, less than 50% of which show up once; roughly 30% is in the top ten. Germline V CDR1 and CDR2: KGHDR, SFDVKD. The CDR3 is 15 amino acids. The V gene lost 3 bases and the J gene lost 0 bases, with 10 bases spanning the gap. About this clonotype: Antigen: not known.

The genes are TRBV24-1 and TRBJ1-2; D uncertain. Material: sorted CD4+, CD8+, or CD8+CD57+ T cells (not recorded which) from PBMCs. The source of this sequence is a human donor with aplastic anemia. This chain's CDR3 is CATSDGPSTNYGYTF. The CDR3 bases are TGTGCCACCAGTGATGGTCCCAGTACTAACTATGGCTACACCTTC.